Below, 14 T cell receptor beta chains from the same sample are listed, as sequenced in a study of T cell responses to AZD1222 COVID-19 vaccine. The protocol was immunoSEQ multiplex PCR, while the TCRdb copy is restricted to in-frame clones and leaves out a portion. The sample comprises about 94,000 clones, nearly 90% of which are singletons, and about 8.4% rests with the top ten. The source was peripheral blood, collected on day 0 of AZD1222 vaccination. The receptors here all came from an adult in good health.

The chain couples TRBV6-2 or TRBV6-3 to TRBJ2-3; D unresolved. CDR3 length equals 15 residues. Trimming shortened V by 2 bases and J by 6 bases, and 15 bases separated the two germline ends. Looked up from germline, CDR1 is MNHEY and CDR2 is SVGEGT. The CDR3 sequence: CASSYHGVGRDTQYF. CDR3 nucleotides: TGTGCCAGCAGTTACCATGGGGTGGGAAGGGATACGCAGTATTTT.

This rearrangement joins TRBV19 to TRBJ2-1, with TRBD2 identical over 8 bases. The V gene end was trimmed by 3 bases and the J gene end by 12 bases; junction bases not matched to a gene: 16. The germline gives CDR1 LNHDA, CDR2 SQIVND (reference sequence). The CDR3 totals 16 residues. The CDR3 loop is CASSIPMTSAGVVQFF. The CDR3 DNA follows: TGTGCCAGTAGTATTCCGATGACTAGCGCGGGGGTTGTGCAGTTCTTC.

The V call is TRBV5-1, the J call TRBJ1-4; D unclear. From germline, CDR1 is SGHRS and CDR2 YFSETQ. V dropped 0 bases and J dropped 1 base, with 1 base sitting between them. The CDR3 is made up of 13 amino acids. CDR3 residues: CASSLGTNEKLFF. In DNA form, the CDR3 reads TGCGCCAGCAGCTTGGGAACTAATGAAAAACTGTTTTTT.

The chain is built from TRBV7-3 and TRBJ2-7; D could derive from TRBD1 or TRBD2 (6 bases each). This CDR3 region has 15 residues. Between the trimmed V and J ends, which lost 4 bases and 3 bases, there was a span of 16 bases. CDR1 is SGHTA and CDR2 is FQGTGA in the germline V gene. The CDR3 protein is CASSSPEGGVYEQYF. In DNA form, the CDR3 reads TGTGCCAGCAGCTCACCAGAGGGGGGAGTCTACGAGCAGTACTTC.

The V call is TRBV6-6, the J call TRBJ1-3; 8 bases match TRBD1. Germline V gene data show CDR1 as MNHNY and CDR2 as SVGAGI (reference sequence). V gave up 5 bases and J gave up 4 bases; unmatched junction bases: 10. The CDR3 is 16 amino acids. In nucleotides, the CDR3 is TGTGCCAGCAGTCCGCCTCAGGGGGCGGCCGGAAACACCATATATTTT. Translating gives CASSPPQGAAGNTIYF.

The gene calls are TRBV6-5 and TRBJ2-7; D is perhaps TRBD1 or TRBD2 (6 bases each). Germline V CDR1 and CDR2: MNHEY, SVGAGI. The CDR3 loop spans 15 amino acids. The ends were cut back, 8 bases at V and 4 bases at J, with 21 bases in the middle. For the CDR3, the DNA is TGTGCCAGCCGGCGGGAAGGACAGTTACCATACGAGCAGTACTTC. Protein sequence: CASRREGQLPYEQYF.

The V call is TRBV6-5, the J call TRBJ1-3, with D uncertain. The CDR3 covers 13 residues. The V end was cut by 6 bases, the J end by 4 bases, with 10 bases between. Germline V gene lookup returns CDR1 MNHEY and CDR2 SVGAGI. Here the CDR3 DNA reads TGTGCCAGCAGAAGACCACAAGGAAACACCATATATTTT. This gives the protein CASRRPQGNTIYF.

This chain links TRBV7-2 with TRBJ1-2; TRBD1 aligns across 9 bases. CDR3 length: 17 amino acids. Germline V gene data show CDR1 as SGHTA and CDR2 as FQGNSA. V lost 3 bases and J lost 0; bases outside the gene matches: 8. CDR3 sequence (DNA): TGTGCCAGCAGCTTGGGACAGGGTTACCTAGCTAACTATGGCTACACCTTC. It specifies CASSLGQGYLANYGYTF.

The V gene is TRBV7-9, the J gene TRBJ1-1; D ambiguous. Germline V gives CDR1 SEHNR, CDR2 FQNEAQ (reference sequence). Between the trimmed V and J ends, which lost 3 bases and 0 bases, there was a span of 8 bases. This CDR3 region has 14 residues. The DNA for the CDR3 is TGTGCCAGCAGCTTCGGAGGGATGAACACTGAAGCTTTCTTT. Residues: CASSFGGMNTEAFF.

The genes are TRBV2 and TRBJ1-2, with a tentative D call TRBD1 (5 bases). CDR1 and CDR2 from the germline V gene are SNHLY and FYNNEI. CDR3 length equals 15 residues. V lost 6 bases, J lost 4 bases, and 18 bases lay in between. CDR3 DNA sequence: TGTGCCAGCAGCCGTGAGGCAGGGCGCGGCTATGGCTACACCTTC. This gives the protein CASSREAGRGYGYTF.

The V and J genes are TRBV6-4 and TRBJ2-3; D remains unclear. CDR1 is MRHNA, CDR2 SNTAGT, per germline. The CDR3 sequence is 12 residues long. V was pared by 7 bases and J by 4 bases, with 9 bases between. CDR3 nucleotides: TGTGCCAGCATCGTAGAGGCAGATACGCAGTATTTT. Its protein product is CASIVEADTQYF.

The V gene is TRBV18, the J gene TRBJ1-5, with D uncertain. This CDR3 has 14 amino acids. Germline V gene sequence: CDR1 KGHSH, CDR2 LQKENI. The germline V and J ends were trimmed by 6 bases and 5 bases, with 14 bases remaining between them. The DNA for the CDR3 is TGTGCCAGCTCCTACGGGCGGACGTATCAGCCCCAGCATTTT. Translating gives CASSYGRTYQPQHF.

This clone was picked up one time. This chain connects TRBV5-1 to TRBJ2-1; 7 nucleotides match TRBD2. The CDR3 is 16 amino acids. The J segment lost 3 bases and the V segment lost 0 bases, leaving 6 bases of the junction unmatched. The germline gives CDR1 SGHRS, CDR2 YFSETQ. CDR3 in DNA: TGCGCCAGCAGCTTGGTTCTCGGGGGGAACTACAATGAGCAGTTCTTC. Translating it yields CASSLVLGGNYNEQFF.

This clone was recorded once. The gene calls are TRBV5-1 and TRBJ1-5; possible D gene TRBD1, 6 bases. The CDR3 sequence is 14 residues long. Germline V gene lookup returns CDR1 SGHRS and CDR2 YFSETQ. V lost 1 base to trimming and J lost 5 bases, with 10 bases between them. CDR3 amino acids: CASSLWGADQPQHF. The DNA for the CDR3 is TGCGCCAGCAGCTTGTGGGGGGCTGATCAGCCCCAGCATTTT.